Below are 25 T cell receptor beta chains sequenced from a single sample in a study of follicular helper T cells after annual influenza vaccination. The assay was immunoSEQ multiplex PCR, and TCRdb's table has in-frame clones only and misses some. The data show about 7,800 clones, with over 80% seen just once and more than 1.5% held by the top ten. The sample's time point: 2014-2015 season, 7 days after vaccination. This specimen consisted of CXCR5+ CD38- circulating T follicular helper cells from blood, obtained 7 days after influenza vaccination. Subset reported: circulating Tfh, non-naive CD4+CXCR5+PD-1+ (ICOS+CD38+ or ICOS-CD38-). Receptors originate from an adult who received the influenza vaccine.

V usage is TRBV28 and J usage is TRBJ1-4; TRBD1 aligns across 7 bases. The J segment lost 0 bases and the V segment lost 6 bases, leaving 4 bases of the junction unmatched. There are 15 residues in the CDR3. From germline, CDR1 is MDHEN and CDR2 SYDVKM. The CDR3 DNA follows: TGTGCCAGCAGGGGGACAGATGCAACTAATGAAAAACTGTTTTTT. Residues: CASRGTDATNEKLFF.

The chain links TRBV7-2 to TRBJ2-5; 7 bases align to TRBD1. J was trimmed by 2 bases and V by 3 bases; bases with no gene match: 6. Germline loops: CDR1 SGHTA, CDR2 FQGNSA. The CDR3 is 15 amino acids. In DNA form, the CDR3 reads TGTGCCAGCAGCTTGGGGGACAGAGATCAAGAGACCCAGTACTTC. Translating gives CASSLGDRDQETQYF. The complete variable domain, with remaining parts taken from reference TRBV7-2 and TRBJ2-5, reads GAGVSQSPSNKVTEKGKDVELRCDPISGHTALYWYRQSLGQGLEFLIYFQGNSAPDKSGLPSDRFSAERTGGSVSTLTIQRTQQEDSAVYLCASSLGDRDQETQYFGPGTRLLVL.

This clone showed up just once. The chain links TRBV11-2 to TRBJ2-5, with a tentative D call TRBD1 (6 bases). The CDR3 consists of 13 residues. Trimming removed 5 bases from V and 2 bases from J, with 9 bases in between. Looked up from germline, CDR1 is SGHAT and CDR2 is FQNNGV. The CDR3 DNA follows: TGTGCCAGCAGCCGGGACATACAAGAGACCCAGTACTTC. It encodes CASSRDIQETQYF.

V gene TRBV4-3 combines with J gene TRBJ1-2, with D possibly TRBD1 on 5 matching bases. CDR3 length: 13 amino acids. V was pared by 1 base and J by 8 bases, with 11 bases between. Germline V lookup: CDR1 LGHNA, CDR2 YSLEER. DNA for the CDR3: TGCGCCAGCAGCCAAGCGGGGGTCCCCGGCTACACCTTC. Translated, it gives CASSQAGVPGYTF.

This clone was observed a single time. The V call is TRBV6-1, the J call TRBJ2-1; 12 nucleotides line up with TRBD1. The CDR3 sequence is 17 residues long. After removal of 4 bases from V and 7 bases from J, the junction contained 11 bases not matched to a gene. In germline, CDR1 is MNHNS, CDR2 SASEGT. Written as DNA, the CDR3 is TGTGCCAGCAGTGGGAGAACAGGGGACAGGGGGCTTAATGAGCAGTTCTTC. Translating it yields CASSGRTGDRGLNEQFF.

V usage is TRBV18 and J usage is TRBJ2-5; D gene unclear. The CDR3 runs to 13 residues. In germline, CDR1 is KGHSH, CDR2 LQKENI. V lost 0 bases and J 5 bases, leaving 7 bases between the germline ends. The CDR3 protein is CASSPPVRETQYF. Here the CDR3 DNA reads TGTGCCAGCTCACCACCGGTGCGGGAGACCCAGTACTTC.

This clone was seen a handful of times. CDR3 nucleotide sequence: TGTGCCAGCAGCCAGAGTGCTCTTGGGGATTCACCCCTCCACTTT. This sequence encodes CASSQSALGDSPLHF. This rearrangement joins TRBV7-2 to TRBJ1-6; D call uncertain. Germline V gene sequence: CDR1 SGHTA, CDR2 FQGNSA. CDR3 length equals 15 residues. The V end lost 5 bases, the J end lost 8 bases, and 16 bases lay between the germline ends.

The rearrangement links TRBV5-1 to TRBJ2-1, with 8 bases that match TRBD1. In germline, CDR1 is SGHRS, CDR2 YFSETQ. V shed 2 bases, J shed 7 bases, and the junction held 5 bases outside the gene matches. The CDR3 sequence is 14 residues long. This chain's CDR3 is CASSFRQGKNEQFF. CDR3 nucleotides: TGCGCCAGCAGCTTCCGACAGGGGAAAAATGAGCAGTTCTTC.

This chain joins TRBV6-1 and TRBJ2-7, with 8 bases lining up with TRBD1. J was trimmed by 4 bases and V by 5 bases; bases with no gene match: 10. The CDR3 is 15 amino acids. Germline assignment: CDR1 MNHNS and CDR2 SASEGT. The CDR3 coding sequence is TGTGCCAGCAGTACCCAGGACAGGGCCGCGTACGAGCAGTACTTC. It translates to CASSTQDRAAYEQYF.

The CDR3 nucleotides read TGCAGTGCCACCAACACCGGGGAGCTGTTTTTT. Translated, it gives CSATNTGELFF. The chain combines TRBV20-1 with TRBJ2-2; D uncertain. V lost 6 bases and J 2 bases, leaving 4 bases between the germline ends. The CDR3 runs to 11 residues. Per the germline V gene, CDR1 is DFQATT and CDR2 is SNEGSKA (reference sequence).

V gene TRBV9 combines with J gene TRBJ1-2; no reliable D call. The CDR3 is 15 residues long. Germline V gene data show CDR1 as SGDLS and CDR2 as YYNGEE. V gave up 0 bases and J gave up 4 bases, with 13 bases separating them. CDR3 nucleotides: TGTGCCAGCAGCGTAGATGTGCGGGAAACCTATGGCTACACCTTC. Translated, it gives CASSVDVRETYGYTF. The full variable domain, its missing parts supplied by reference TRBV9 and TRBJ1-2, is DSGVTQTPKHLITATGQRVTLRCSPRSGDLSVYWYQQSLDQGLQFLIQYYNGEERAKGNILERFSAQQFPDLHSELNLSSLELGDSALYFCASSVDVRETYGYTFGSGTRLTVV.

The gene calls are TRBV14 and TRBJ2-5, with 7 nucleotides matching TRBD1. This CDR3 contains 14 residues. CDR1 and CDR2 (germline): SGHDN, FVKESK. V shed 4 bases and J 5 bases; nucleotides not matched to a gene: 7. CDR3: CASSPTTGMETQYF. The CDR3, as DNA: TGTGCCAGCAGCCCAACGACAGGGATGGAGACCCAGTACTTC.

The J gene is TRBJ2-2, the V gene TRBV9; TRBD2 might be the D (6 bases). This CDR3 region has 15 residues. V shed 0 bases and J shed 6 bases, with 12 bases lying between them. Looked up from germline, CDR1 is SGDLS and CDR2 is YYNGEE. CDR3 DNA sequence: TGTGCCAGCAGCGTAGACGGGAGCTGGGCCGGGGAGCTGTTTTTT. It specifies CASSVDGSWAGELFF. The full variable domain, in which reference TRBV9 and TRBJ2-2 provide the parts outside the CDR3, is DSGVTQTPKHLITATGQRVTLRCSPRSGDLSVYWYQQSLDQGLQFLIQYYNGEERAKGNILERFSAQQFPDLHSELNLSSLELGDSALYFCASSVDGSWAGELFFGEGSRLTVL.

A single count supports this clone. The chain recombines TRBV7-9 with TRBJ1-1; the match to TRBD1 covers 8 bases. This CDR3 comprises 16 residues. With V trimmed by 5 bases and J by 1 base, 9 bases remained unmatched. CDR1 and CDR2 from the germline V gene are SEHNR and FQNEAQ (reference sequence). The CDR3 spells CASSPRIGQGNTEAFF. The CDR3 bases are TGTGCCAGCAGCCCCCGGATAGGACAGGGGAACACTGAAGCTTTCTTT.

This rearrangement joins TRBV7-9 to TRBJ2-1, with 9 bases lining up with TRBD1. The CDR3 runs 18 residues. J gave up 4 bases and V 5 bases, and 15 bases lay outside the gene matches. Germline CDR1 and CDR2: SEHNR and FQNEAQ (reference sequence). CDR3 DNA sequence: TGTGCCAGCAGCCCGCAAGGACAGGGGAAAAAGGTATACAATGAGCAGTTCTTC. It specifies CASSPQGQGKKVYNEQFF. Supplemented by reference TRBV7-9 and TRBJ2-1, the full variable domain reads DTGVSQNPRHKITKRGQNVTFRCDPISEHNRLYWYRQTLGQGPEFLTYFQNEAQLEKSRLLSDRFSAERPKGSFSTLEIQRTEQGDSAMYLCASSPQGQGKKVYNEQFFGPGTRLTVL.

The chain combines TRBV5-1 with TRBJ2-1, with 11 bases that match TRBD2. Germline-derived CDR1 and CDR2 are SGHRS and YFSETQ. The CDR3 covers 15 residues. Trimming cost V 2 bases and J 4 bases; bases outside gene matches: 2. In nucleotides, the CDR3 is TGCGCCAGCAGCTTTGGGACTAGCGGTTACAATGAGCAGTTCTTC. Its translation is CASSFGTSGYNEQFF.

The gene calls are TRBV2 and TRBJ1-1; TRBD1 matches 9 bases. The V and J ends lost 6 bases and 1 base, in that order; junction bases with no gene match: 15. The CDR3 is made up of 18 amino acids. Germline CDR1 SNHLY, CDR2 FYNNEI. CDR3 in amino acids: CASSQSRDRVRENTEAFF. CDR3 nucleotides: TGTGCCAGCAGCCAGTCCCGGGACAGGGTTCGAGAGAACACTGAAGCTTTCTTT.

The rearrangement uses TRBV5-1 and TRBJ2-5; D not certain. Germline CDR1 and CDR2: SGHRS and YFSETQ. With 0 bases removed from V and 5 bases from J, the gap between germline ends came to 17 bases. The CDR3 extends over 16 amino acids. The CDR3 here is CASSLALQEIRETQYF. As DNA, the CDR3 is TGCGCCAGCAGCTTGGCACTCCAGGAAATAAGGGAGACCCAGTACTTC.

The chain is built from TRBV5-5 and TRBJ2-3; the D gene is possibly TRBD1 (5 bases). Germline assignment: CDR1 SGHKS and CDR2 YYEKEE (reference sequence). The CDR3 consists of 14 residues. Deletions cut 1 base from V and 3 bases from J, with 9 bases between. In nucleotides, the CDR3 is TGTGCCAGCAGCTTGTTTCAGGGAACAGATACGCAGTATTTT. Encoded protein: CASSLFQGTDTQYF.

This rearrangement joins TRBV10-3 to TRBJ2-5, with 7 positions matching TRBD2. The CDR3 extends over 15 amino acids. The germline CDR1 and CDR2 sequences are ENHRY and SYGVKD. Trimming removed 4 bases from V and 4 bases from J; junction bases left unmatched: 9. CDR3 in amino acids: CAISAPAGEGETQYF. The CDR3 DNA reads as TGTGCCATCAGTGCCCCGGCGGGGGAGGGAGAGACCCAGTACTTC.

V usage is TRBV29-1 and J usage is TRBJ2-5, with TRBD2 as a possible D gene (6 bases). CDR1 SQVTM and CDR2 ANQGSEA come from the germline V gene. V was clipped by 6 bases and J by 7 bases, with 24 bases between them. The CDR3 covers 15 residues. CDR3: CSVTGSRGLQGTQYF. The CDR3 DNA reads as TGCAGCGTCACCGGGAGCCGGGGTCTCCAGGGGACCCAGTACTTC.

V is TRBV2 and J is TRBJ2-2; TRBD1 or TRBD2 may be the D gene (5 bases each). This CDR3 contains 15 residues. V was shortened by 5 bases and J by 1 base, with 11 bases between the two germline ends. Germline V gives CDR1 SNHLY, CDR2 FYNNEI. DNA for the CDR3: TGTGCCAGCAGTAAATATGGGGGGAACACCGGGGAGCTGTTTTTT. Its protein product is CASSKYGGNTGELFF. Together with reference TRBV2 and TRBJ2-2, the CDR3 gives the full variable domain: EPEVTQTPSHQVTQMGQEVILRCVPISNHLYFYWYRQILGQKVEFLVSFYNNEISEKSEIFDDQFSVERPDGSNFTLKIRSTKLEDSAMYFCASSKYGGNTGELFFGEGSRLTVL.

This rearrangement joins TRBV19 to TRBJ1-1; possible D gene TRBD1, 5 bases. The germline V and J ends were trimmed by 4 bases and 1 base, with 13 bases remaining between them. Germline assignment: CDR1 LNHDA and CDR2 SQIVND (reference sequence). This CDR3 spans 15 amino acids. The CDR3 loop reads CASSSRRRGNTEAFF. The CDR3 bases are TGTGCCAGTAGTAGCAGGAGAAGGGGGAACACTGAAGCTTTCTTT.

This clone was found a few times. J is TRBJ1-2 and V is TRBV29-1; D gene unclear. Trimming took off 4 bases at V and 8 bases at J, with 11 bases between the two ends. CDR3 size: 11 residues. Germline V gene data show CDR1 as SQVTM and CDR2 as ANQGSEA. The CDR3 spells CSVGARPGYTF. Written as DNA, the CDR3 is TGCAGCGTTGGCGCCAGGCCGGGCTACACCTTC.

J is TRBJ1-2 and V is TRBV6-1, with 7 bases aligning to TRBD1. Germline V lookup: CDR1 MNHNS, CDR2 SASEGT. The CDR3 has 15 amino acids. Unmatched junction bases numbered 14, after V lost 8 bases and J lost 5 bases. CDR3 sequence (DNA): TGTGCCAGCTCCCCCCGACAGGGACTCCTTTATGGCTACACCTTC. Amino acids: CASSPRQGLLYGYTF.